This T cell receptor (beta chain) was obtained from a study of blood T cell repertoires in COVID-19. On the study more broadly: Sites in the United States, Italy and Spain provided acute and convalescent COVID-19 samples.

The CDR3 consists of 16 residues. Germline V gene sequence: CDR1 SGHRS, CDR2 YFSETQ. V was cut by 5 bases and J by 8 bases, with 20 bases left in between. The authors' processing: Estimation of nucleated cell counts was performed using reference gene primer amplification. Measured with immunoSEQ multiplex PCR; TCRdb has only the in-frame clones, and not every one. V and J calls plus clone size are reproduced from that table; the DNA served to infer D and trimming. This table has 200,000 to 250,000 clones, about 84% appearing once. Participant age was roughly 18 to 95 years, and participants resided in roughly 25 US areas. Cohort 3 recovery required two negative PCRs, clearance, or symptom resolution.

This chain connects TRBV5-1 to TRBJ1-6, with D maybe TRBD1 (6 bases). The receptor was isolated from a man aged 60 to 69 who had recovered from COVID-19. Source material: PBMCs or T cells enriched from blood (not recorded which). The DNA of the CDR3 is TGCGCCAGCAGGAGGGGGACCGCTGCTGCTGATTCACCCCTCCACTTT. Translation: CASRRGTAAADSPLHF.